This TCR beta chain was retrieved from a study of T cell repertoires in cytomegalovirus infection. Each CDR3 protein gets one entry after TCRdb re-called the reads with MiXCR. The repertoire holds about 680,000 distinct CDR3 sequences, with 20% to 25% as singletons. There are 16 residues in the CDR3. Germline V gives CDR1 MNHEY, CDR2 SVGAGI. J was trimmed by 4 bases and V by 8 bases; bases with no gene match: 16. The sequencing sample was made of CD8+ T cells from PBMCs. This chain uses TRBV6-5 with TRBJ2-5; 7 nucleotides agree with TRBD2. The receptor was isolated from a human donor in good health (CMV status not recorded). Some clones in this sample may be carry-over from other donors' samples. The CDR3: CASHLSPAGGGETQYF. As DNA, the CDR3 is TGTGCCAGCCACCTTAGTCCTGCGGGCGGGGGAGAGACCCAGTACTTC.